This entry is about one T cell receptor (beta chain). Trimming shortened V by 3 bases and J by 7 bases, and 9 bases separated the two germline ends. Germline V lookup: CDR1 SGHTA, CDR2 FQGTGA. CDR3 length: 13 amino acids. The sample comes from a study of blood T cell repertoires in COVID-19. On the study more broadly: The study drew acute and convalescent COVID-19 samples from the United States, Italy and Spain. Sample material is recorded as cDNA or gDNA derived from T cells, B-cell-depleted T cells, or PBMCs.

Original methodology: Nucleated cell counts were estimated from reference gene primer amplification. Using immunoSEQ multiplex PCR, the repertoire was profiled, and TCRdb retains in-frame clones only, with some absent. The DNA gave D and trimming, while V, J and clone size come from that table. The table has about 52,000 clones, about 90% seen once. The source material was peripheral blood. The chain combines TRBV7-3 with TRBJ2-2; no clear D gene. This receptor was identified in a human donor with active COVID-19. The donor label of this sample is uncertain. The CDR3 region has the DNA TGTGCCAGCAGCTTCCGACTTAACGGGGAGCTGTTTTTT. Protein sequence: CASSFRLNGELFF.